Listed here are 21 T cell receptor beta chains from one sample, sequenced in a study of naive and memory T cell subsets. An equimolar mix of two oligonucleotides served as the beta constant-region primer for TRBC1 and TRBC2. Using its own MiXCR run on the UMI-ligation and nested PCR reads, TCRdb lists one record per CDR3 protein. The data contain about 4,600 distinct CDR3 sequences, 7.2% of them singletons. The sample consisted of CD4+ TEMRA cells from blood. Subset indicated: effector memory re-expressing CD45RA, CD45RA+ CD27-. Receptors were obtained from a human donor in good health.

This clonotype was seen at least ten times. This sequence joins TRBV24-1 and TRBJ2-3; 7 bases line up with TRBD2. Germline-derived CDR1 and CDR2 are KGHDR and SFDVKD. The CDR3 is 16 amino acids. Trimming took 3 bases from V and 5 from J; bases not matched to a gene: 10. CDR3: CATSDRMRGGGDTQYF. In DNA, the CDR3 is TGTGCCACCAGTGATCGAATGAGGGGCGGGGGAGATACGCAGTATTTT.

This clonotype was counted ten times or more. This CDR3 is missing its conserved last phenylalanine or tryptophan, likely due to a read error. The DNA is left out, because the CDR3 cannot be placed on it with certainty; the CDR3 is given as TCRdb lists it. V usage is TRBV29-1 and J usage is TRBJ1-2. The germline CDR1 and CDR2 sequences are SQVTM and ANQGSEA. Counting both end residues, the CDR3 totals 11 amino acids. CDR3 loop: CSVEDLPRMQI.

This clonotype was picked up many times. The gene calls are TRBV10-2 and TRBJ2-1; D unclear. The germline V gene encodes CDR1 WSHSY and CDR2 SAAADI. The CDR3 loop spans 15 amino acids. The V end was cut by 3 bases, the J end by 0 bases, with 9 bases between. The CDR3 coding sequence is TGCGCCAGCAGTGAAGGCTCCCCCTCCTACAATGAGCAGTTCTTC. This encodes CASSEGSPSYNEQFF.

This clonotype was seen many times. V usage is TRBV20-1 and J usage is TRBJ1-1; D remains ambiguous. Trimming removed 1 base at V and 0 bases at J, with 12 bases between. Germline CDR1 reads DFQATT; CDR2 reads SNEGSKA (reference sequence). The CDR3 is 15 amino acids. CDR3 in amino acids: CSARGLLRLNTEAFF. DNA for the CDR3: TGCAGTGCTAGAGGGCTATTACGTCTGAACACTGAAGCTTTCTTT.

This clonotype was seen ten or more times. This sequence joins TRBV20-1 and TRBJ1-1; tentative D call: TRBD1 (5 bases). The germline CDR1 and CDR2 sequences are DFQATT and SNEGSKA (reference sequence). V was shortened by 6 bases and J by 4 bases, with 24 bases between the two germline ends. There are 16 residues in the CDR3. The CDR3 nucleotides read TGCAGTGCGCTCCCACGGGGCCGCGCGACCAGCACTGAAGCTTTCTTT. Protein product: CSALPRGRATSTEAFF.

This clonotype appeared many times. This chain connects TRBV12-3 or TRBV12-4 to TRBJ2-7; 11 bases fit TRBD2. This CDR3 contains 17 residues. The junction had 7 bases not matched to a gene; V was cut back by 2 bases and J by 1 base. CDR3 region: CASSLYGTSGGSYEQYF. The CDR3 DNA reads TGTGCCAGCAGTTTATACGGGACTAGCGGAGGGTCCTACGAGCAGTACTTC.

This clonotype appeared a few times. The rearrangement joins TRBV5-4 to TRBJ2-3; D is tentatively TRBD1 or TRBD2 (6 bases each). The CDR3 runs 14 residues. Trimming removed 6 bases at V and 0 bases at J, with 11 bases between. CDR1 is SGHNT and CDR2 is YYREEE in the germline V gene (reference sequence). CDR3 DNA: TGTGCCAGCACCTGGGGGGCGAGCACAGATACGCAGTATTTT. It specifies CASTWGASTDTQYF. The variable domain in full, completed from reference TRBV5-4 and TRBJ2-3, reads ETGVTQSPTHLIKTRGQQVTLRCSSQSGHNTVSWYQQALGQGPQFIFQYYREEENGRGNFPPRFSGLQFPNYSSELNVNALELDDSALYLCASTWGASTDTQYFGPGTRLTVL.

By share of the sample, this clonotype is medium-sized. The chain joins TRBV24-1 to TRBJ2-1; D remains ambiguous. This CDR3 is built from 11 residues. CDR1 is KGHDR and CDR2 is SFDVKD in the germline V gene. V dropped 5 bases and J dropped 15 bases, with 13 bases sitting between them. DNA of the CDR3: TGTGCCACCAGTGGGTCGGCCGGGTGGTTCTTC. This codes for CATSGSAGWFF.

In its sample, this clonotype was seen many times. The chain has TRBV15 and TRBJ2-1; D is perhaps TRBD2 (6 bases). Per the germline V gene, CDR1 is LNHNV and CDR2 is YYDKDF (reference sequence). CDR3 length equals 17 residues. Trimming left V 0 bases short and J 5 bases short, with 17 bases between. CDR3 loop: CATSRDGGAGRNNEQFF. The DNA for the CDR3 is TGTGCCACCAGCAGAGATGGTGGAGCGGGCCGAAACAATGAGCAGTTCTTC.

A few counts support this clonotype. The CDR3 DNA sequence: TGCAGCGTTGAAGGGGCAGCCGCTGGGGCCAACGTCCTGACTTTC. Protein: CSVEGAAAGANVLTF. The chain recombines TRBV29-1 with TRBJ2-6; D uncertain. Germline CDR1 SQVTM, CDR2 ANQGSEA. V dropped 1 base and J dropped 2 bases, with 9 bases sitting between them. The CDR3 has 15 amino acids.

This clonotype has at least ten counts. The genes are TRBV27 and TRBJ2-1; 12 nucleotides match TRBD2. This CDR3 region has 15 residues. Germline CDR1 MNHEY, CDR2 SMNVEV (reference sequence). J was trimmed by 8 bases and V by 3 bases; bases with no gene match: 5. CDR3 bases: TGTGCCAGCAGTTTGTGGCTAGCGGGAGGGGATGAGCAGTTCTTC. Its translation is CASSLWLAGGDEQFF.

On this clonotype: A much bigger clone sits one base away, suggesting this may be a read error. The CDR3 protein is CVSSPRQGSETQYF. In DNA, the CDR3 is TGTGTCAGCAGCCCTAGGCAGGGTTCAGAGACCCAGTACTTC. This chain links TRBV5-4 with TRBJ2-5; TRBD1 might be the D (5 bases). The CDR3 length is 14 residues. Germline V gene data show CDR1 as SGHNT and CDR2 as YYREEE (reference sequence).

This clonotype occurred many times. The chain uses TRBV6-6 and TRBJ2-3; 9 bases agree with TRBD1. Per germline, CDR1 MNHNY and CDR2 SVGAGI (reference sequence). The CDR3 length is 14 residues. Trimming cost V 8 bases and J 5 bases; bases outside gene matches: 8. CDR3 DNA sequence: TGTGCCAGCTGCCGGGACAGGGTGGTAGATACGCAGTATTTT. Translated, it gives CASCRDRVVDTQYF.

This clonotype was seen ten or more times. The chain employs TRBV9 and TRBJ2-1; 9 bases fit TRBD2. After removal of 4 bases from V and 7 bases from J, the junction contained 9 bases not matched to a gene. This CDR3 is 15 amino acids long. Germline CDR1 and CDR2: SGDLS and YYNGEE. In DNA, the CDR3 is TGTGCCAGCAGCCCTAGGGGGCGGGAGGGGAATGAGCAGTTCTTC. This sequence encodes CASSPRGREGNEQFF.

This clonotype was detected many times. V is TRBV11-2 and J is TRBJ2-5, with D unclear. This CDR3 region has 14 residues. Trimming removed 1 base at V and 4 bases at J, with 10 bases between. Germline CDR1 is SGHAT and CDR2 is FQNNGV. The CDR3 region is CASSLGNLRETQYF. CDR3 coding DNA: TGTGCCAGCAGCTTAGGGAATTTGCGAGAGACCCAGTACTTC.

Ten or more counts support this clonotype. CDR3 region: CASSPGPGQTGETQYF. The CDR3 nucleotides are TGTGCCAGCAGCCCGGGTCCGGGACAGACGGGAGAGACCCAGTACTTC. The chain couples TRBV4-2 to TRBJ2-5; 7 bases agree with TRBD1. The CDR3 has 16 amino acids. The J segment lost 4 bases and the V segment lost 4 bases, leaving 12 bases of the junction unmatched. Germline assignment: CDR1 LGHNA and CDR2 YNFKEQ.

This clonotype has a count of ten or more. In nucleotides, the CDR3 is TGTGCCAGCAGCCTTGGGGGCGGGAGGCACTACGAGCAGTACTTC. Protein product: CASSLGGGRHYEQYF. V gene TRBV7-2 combines with J gene TRBJ2-7, with 8 bases fitting TRBD2. V dropped 5 bases and J dropped 3; count of bases not matched to a gene: 9. CDR1 SGHTA and CDR2 FQGNSA come from the germline V gene. This CDR3 has 15 amino acids.

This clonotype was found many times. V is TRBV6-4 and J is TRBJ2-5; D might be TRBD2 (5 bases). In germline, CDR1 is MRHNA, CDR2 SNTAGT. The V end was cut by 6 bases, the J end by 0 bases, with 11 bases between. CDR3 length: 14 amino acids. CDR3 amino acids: CASSPTGNQETQYF. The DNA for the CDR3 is TGTGCCAGCAGCCCGACCGGGAACCAAGAGACCCAGTACTTC.

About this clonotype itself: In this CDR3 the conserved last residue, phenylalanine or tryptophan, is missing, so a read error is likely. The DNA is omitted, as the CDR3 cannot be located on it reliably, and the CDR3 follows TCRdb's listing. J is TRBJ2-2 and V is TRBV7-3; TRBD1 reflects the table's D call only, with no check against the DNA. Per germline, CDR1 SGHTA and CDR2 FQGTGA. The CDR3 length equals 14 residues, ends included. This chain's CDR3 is CASRWGQASGELGC.

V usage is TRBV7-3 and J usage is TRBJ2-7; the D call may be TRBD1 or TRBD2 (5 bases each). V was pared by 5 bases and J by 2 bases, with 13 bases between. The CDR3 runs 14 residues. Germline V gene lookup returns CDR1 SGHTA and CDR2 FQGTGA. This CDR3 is CASSPGRATYEQYF. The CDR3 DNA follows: TGTGCCAGCAGCCCGGGACGGGCAACCTACGAGCAGTACTTC.

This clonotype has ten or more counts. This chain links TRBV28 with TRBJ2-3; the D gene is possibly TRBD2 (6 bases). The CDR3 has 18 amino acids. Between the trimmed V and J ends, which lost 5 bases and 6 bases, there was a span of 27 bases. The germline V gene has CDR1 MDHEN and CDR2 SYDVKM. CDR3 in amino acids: CASSQTGTGTLGLDTQYF. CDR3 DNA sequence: TGTGCCAGCAGTCAAACCGGGACTGGTACCCTCGGGCTCGATACGCAGTATTTT.